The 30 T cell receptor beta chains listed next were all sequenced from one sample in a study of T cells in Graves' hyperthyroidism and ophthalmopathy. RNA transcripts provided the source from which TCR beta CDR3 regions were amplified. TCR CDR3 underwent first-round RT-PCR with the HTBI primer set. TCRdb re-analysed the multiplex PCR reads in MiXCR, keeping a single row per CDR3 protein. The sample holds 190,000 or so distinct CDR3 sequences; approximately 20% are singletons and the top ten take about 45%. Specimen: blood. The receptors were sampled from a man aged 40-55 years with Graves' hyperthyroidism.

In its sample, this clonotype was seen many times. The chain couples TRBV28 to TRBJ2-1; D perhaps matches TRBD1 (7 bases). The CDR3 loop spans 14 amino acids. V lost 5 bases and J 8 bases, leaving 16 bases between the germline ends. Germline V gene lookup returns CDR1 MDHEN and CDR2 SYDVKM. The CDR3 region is CASSPADREDEQFF. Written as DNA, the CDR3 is TGTGCCAGCAGTCCAGCCGACAGGGAGGATGAGCAGTTCTTC.

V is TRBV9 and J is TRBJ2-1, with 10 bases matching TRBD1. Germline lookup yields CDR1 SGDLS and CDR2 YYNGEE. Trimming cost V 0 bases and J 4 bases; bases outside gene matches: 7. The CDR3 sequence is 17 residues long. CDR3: CASSVVGQGGVYNEQFF. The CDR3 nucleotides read TGTGCCAGCAGCGTAGTAGGACAGGGGGGGGTTTACAATGAGCAGTTCTTC.

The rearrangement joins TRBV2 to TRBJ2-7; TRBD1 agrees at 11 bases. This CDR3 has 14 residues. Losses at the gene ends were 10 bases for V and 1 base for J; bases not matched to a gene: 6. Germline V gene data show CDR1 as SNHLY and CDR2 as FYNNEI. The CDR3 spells CATKGQGDSYEQYF. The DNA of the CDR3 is TGTGCCACCAAGGGACAGGGGGATTCCTACGAGCAGTACTTC.

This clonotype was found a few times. The CDR3 coding sequence is TGCAGTGCAACCTGGGAGTTCTCCTACAATGAGCAGTTCTTC. It encodes CSATWEFSYNEQFF. The chain links TRBV20-1 to TRBJ2-1; D might be TRBD2 (5 bases). With 6 bases removed from V and 0 bases from J, the gap between germline ends came to 12 bases. This CDR3 has 14 residues. Per the germline V gene, CDR1 is DFQATT and CDR2 is SNEGSKA (reference sequence).

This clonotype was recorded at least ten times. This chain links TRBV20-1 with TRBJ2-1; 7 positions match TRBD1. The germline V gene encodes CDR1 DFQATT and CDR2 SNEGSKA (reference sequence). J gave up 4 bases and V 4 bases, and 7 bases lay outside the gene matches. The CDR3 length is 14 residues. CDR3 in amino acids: CSATSGTAYNEQFF. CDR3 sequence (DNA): TGCAGTGCTACATCCGGGACAGCGTACAATGAGCAGTTCTTC.

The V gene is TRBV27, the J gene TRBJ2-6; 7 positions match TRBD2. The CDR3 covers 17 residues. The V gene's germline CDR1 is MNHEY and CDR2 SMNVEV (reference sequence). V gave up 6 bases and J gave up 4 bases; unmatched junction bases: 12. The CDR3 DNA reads TGTGCCAGCAGCCAGCGGGGCCTGTCTAGCGGGGCCAACGTCCTGACTTTC. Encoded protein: CASSQRGLSSGANVLTF.

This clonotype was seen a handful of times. The CDR3 nucleotides read TGTGCCAGCAGCTCGTACAGGGGGGGGACAGATACGCAGTATTTT. Protein product: CASSSYRGGTDTQYF. This chain connects TRBV5-6 to TRBJ2-3, with a possible D match to TRBD1 (8 bases). Trimming removed 3 bases from V and 3 bases from J, with 14 bases in between. The CDR3 covers 15 residues. Germline CDR1 SGHDT, CDR2 YYEEEE.

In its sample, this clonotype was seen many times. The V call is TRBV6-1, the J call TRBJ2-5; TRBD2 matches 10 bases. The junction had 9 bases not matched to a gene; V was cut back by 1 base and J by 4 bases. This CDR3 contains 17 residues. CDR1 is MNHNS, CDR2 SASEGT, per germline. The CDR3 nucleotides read TGTGCCAGCAGTGAAGTAGCTAGCGGGGGATATGGAGAGACCCAGTACTTC. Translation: CASSEVASGGYGETQYF.

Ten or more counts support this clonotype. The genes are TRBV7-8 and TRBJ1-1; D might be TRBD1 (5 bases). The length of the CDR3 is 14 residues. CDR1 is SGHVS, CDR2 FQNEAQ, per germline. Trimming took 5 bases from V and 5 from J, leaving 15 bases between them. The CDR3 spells CASSPGGRGTEAFF. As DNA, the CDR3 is TGTGCCAGCAGCCCAGGAGGGAGGGGAACTGAAGCTTTCTTT.

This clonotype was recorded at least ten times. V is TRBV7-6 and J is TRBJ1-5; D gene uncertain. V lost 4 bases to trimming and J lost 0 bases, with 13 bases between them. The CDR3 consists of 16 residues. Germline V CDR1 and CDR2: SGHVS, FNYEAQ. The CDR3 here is CASSSTRPPSNQPQHF. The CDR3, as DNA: TGTGCCAGCAGCTCCACCCGACCGCCTAGCAATCAGCCCCAGCATTTT.

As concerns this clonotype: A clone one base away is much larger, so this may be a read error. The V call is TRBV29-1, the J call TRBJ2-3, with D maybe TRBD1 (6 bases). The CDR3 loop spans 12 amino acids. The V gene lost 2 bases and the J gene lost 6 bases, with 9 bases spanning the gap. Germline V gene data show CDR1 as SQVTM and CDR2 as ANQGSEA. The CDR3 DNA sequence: TGCAGCGTTGAAAGGGGGACCGATACGCAGTATTTT. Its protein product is CSVERGTDTQYF.

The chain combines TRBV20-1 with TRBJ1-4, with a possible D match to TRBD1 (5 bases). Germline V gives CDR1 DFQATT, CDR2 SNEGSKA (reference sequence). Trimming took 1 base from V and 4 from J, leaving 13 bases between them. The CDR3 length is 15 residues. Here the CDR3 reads CSARGGAGVNEKLFF. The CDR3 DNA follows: TGCAGTGCTAGAGGAGGGGCAGGAGTTAATGAAAAACTGTTTTTT.

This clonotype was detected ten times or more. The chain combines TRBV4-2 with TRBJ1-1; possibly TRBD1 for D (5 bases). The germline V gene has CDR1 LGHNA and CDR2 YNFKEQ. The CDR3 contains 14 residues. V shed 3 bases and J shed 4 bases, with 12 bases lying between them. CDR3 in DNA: TGTGCCAGCAGCCACGACAGAGGTGGCACTGAAGCTTTCTTT. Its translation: CASSHDRGGTEAFF.

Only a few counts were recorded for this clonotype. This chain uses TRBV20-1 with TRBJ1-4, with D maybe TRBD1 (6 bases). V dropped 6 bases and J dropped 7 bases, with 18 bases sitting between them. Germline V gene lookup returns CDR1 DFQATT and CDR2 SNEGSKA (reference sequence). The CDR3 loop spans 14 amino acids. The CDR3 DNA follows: TGCAGTGCGAAGAGCTTGGACAGTGGTGAAAAACTGTTTTTT. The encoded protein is CSAKSLDSGEKLFF.

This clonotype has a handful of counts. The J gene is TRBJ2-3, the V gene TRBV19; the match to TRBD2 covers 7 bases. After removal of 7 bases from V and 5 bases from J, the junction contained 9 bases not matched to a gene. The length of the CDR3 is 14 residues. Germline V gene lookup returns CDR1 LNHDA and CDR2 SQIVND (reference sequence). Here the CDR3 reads CASTVGGNGDTQYF. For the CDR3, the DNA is TGTGCCAGTACCGTGGGGGGGAATGGAGATACGCAGTATTTT.

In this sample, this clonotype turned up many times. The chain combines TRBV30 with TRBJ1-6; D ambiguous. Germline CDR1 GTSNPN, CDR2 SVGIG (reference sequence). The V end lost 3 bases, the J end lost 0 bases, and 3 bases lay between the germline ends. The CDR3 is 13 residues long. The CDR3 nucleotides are TGTGCCTGGAGAAGCTCCTATAATTCACCCCTCCACTTT. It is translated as CAWRSSYNSPLHF.

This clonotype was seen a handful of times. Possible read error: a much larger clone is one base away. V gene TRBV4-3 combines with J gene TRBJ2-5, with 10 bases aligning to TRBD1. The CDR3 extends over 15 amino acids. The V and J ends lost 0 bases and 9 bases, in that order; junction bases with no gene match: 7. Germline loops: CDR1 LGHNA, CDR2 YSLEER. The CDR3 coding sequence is TGCGCCAGCAGCCAAGACGGGACAGGGGTGGAGGCCCAGTACTTC. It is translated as CASSQDGTGVEAQYF.

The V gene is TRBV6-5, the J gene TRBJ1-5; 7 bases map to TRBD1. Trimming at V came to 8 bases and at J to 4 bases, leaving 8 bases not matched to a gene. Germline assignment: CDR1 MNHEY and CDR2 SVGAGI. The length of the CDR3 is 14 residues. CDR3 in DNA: TGTGCCAGCGTTGGGGGACAGTATAATCAGCCCCAGCATTTT. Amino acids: CASVGGQYNQPQHF.

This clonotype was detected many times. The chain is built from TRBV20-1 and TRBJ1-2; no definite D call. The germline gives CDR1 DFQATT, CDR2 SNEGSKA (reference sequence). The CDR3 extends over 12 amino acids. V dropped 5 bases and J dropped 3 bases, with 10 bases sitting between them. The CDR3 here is CSAPRRDYGYTF. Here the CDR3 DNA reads TGCAGTGCTCCGAGGAGGGACTATGGCTACACCTTC.

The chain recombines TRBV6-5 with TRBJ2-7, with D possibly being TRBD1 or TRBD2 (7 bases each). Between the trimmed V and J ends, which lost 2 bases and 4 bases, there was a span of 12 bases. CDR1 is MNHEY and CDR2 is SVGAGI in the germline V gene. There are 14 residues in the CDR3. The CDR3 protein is CASSYGGGQYEQYF. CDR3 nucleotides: TGTGCCAGCAGTTACGGGGGGGGACAGTACGAGCAGTACTTC.

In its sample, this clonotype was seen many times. CDR3 amino acids: CSASDGGTDTQYF. As DNA, the CDR3 is TGCAGTGCTAGTGACGGGGGCACAGATACGCAGTATTTT. This chain joins TRBV20-1 and TRBJ2-3; TRBD2 might be the D (5 bases). This CDR3 has 13 amino acids. The germline CDR1 and CDR2 sequences are DFQATT and SNEGSKA (reference sequence). V lost 3 bases, J lost 1 base, and 8 bases lay in between.

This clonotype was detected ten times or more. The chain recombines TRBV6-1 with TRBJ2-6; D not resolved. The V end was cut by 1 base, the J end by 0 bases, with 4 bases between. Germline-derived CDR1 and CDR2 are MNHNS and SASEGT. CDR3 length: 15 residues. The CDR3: CASSEGSSGANVLTF. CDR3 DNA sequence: TGTGCCAGCAGTGAAGGTAGCTCTGGGGCCAACGTCCTGACTTTC.

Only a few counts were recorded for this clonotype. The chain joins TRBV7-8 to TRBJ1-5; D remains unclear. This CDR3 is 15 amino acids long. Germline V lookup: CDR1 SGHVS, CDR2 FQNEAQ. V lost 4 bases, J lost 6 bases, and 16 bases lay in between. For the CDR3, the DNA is TGTGCCAGCAGCTCCGGCAAGGCAGGAGGTCAGCCCCAGCATTTT. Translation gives CASSSGKAGGQPQHF. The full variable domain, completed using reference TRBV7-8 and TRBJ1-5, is GAGVSQSPRYKVAKRGQDVALRCDPISGHVSLFWYQQALGQGPEFLTYFQNEAQLDKSGLPSDRFFAERPEGSVSTLKIQRTQQEDSAVYLCASSSGKAGGQPQHFGDGTRLSIL.

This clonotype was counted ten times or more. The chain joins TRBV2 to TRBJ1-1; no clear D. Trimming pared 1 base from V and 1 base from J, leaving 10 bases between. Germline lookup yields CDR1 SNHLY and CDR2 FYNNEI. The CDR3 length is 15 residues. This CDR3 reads CASSEDPTANTEAFF. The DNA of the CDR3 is TGTGCCAGCAGTGAAGACCCGACTGCGAACACTGAAGCTTTCTTT. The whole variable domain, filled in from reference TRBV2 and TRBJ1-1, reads EPEVTQTPSHQVTQMGQEVILRCVPISNHLYFYWYRQILGQKVEFLVSFYNNEISEKSEIFDDQFSVERPDGSNFTLKIRSTKLEDSAMYFCASSEDPTANTEAFFGQGTRLTVV.

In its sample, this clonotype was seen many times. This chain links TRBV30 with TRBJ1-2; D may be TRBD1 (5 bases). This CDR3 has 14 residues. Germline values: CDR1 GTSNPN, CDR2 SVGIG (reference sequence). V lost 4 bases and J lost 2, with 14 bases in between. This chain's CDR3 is CAWKRGPENYGYTF. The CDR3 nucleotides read TGTGCCTGGAAGAGGGGACCGGAGAACTATGGCTACACCTTC.

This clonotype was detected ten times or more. The CDR3 loop reads CSAPRGASTDTQYF. DNA of the CDR3: TGCAGTGCTCCCCGGGGGGCTAGCACAGATACGCAGTATTTT. The genes are TRBV20-1 and TRBJ2-3; D is perhaps TRBD2 (7 bases). Germline V lookup: CDR1 DFQATT, CDR2 SNEGSKA (reference sequence). The V end lost 5 bases, the J end lost 0 bases, and 12 bases lay between the germline ends. The CDR3 runs 14 residues.

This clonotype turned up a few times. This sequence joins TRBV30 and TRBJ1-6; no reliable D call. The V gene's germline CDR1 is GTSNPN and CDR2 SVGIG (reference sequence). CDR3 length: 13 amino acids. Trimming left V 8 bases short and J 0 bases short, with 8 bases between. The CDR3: CASRSSYNSPLHF. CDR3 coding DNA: TGTGCCAGTAGGAGCTCCTATAATTCACCCCTCCACTTT.

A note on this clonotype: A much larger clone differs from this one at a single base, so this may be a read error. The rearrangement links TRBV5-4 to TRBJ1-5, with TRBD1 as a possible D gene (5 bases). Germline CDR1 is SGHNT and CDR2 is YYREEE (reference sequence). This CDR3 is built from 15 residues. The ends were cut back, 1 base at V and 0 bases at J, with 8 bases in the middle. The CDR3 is CASSLWGYSNQPQHF. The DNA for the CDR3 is TGTGCCAGCAGCTTGTGGGGGTATAGCAATCAGCCCCAGCATTTT. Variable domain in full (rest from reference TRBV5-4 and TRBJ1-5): ETGVTQSPTHLIKTRGQQVTLRCSSQSGHNTVSWYQQALGQGPQFIFQYYREEENGRGNFPPRFSGLQFPNYSSELNVNALELDDSALYLCASSLWGYSNQPQHFGDGTRLSIL.

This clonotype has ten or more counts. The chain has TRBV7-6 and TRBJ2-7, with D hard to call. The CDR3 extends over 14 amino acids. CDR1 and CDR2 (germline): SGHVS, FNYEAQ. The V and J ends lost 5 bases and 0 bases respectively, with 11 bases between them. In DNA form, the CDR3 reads TGTGCCAGCAGCCCGACGGTGAGCTCCTACGAGCAGTACTTC. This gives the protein CASSPTVSSYEQYF.

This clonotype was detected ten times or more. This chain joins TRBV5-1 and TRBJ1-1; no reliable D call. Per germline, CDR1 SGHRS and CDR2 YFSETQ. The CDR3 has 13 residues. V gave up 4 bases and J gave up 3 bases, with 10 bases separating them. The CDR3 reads CASSLGPDTEAFF. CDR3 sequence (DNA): TGCGCCAGCAGCCTTGGACCGGACACTGAAGCTTTCTTT.